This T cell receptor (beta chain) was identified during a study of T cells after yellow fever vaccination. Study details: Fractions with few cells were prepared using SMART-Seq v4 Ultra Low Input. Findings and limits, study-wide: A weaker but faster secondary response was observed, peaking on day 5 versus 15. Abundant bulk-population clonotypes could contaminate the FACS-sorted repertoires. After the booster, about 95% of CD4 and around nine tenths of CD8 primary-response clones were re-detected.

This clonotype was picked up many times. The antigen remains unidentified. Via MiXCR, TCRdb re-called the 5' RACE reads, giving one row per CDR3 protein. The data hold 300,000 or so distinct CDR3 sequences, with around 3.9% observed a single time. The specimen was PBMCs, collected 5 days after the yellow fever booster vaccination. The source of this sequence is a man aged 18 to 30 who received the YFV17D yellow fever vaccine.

The CDR3 DNA sequence: TGTGCCAGCAGCTTGGAGACTAGCGGGGGGCCCTCCACAGATACGCAGTATTTT. Protein: CASSLETSGGPSTDTQYF. This chain joins TRBV11-2 and TRBJ2-3; 13 positions match TRBD2. The ends lost 3 bases at V and 2 bases at J; junction bases unmatched: 8. Germline V gene sequence: CDR1 SGHAT, CDR2 FQNNGV. This CDR3 spans 18 amino acids.